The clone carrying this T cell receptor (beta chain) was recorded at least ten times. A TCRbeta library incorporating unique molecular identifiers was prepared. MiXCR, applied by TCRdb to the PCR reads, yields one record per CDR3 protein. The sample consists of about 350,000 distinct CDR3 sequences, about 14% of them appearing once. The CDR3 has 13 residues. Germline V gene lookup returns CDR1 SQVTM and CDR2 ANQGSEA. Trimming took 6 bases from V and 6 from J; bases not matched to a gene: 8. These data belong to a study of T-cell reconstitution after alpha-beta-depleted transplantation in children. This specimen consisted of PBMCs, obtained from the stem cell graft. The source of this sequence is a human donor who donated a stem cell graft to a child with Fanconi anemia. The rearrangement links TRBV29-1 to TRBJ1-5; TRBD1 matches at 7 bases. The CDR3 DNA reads TGCAGCGTCGGGGACAGAGTCGGTCAGCCCCAGCATTTT. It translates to CSVGDRVGQPQHF.